This T cell receptor beta chain was captured by sequencing in a study of CXCR3-negative and CXCR3-positive naive CD8 T cells. The TRB cDNA libraries were prepared by 5' RACE with UMI labels. TCRdb reanalyzed the 5' RACE reads and collapses them to one entry per CDR3 protein, without DNA. The sample includes about 130,000 distinct CDR3 sequences. Per the germline V gene, CDR1 is SGHVS and CDR2 is FNYEAQ. The CDR3 extends over 16 amino acids. Those CD8+ T cells considered naive were CD45RO-CCR7+CD27+CD95-. The chain recombines TRBV7-6 with TRBJ2-6. The TCR sequence derives from a human donor in good health. Some clones in this sample may be carry-over from other donors' samples. The material sequenced was naive CXCR3- CD8+ T cells from blood. Subset of the sample: CD45RO-CCR7+CD27+CD95- naive CD8+ T cells lacking CXCR3 (TNR3-). This CDR3 reads CASSLIPDSGANVLTF. Using reference TRBV7-6 and TRBJ2-6 for the parts outside the CDR3, the full variable domain is GAGVSQSPRYKVTKRGQDVALRCDPISGHVSLYWYRQALGQGPEFLTYFNYEAQQDKSGLPNDRFSAERPEGSISTLTIQRTEQRDSAMYRCASSLIPDSGANVLTFGAGSRLTVL.